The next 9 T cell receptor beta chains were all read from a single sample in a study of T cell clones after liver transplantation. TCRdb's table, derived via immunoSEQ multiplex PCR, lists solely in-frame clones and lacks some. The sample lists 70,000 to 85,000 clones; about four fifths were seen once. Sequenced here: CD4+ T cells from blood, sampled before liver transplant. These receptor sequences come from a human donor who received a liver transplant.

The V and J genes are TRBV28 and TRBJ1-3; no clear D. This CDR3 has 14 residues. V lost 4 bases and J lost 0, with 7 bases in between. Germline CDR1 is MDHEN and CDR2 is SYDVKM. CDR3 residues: CASSYVASGNTIYF. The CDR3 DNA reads TGTGCCAGCAGTTACGTGGCCTCTGGAAACACCATATATTTT. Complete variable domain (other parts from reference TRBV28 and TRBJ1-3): DVKVTQSSRYLVKRTGEKVFLECVQDMDHENMFWYRQDPGLGLRLIYFSYDVKMKEKGDIPEGYSVSREKKERFSLILESASTNQTSMYLCASSYVASGNTIYFGEGSWLTVV.

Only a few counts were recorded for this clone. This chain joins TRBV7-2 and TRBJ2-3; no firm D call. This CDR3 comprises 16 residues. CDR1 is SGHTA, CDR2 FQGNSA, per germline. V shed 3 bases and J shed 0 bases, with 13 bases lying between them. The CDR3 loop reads CASSLGVSRSTDTQYF. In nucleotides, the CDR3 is TGTGCCAGCAGCTTGGGCGTTAGTAGAAGCACAGATACGCAGTATTTT. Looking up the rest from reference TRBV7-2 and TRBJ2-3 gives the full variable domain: GAGVSQSPSNKVTEKGKDVELRCDPISGHTALYWYRQSLGQGLEFLIYFQGNSAPDKSGLPSDRFSAERTGGSVSTLTIQRTQQEDSAVYLCASSLGVSRSTDTQYFGPGTRLTVL.

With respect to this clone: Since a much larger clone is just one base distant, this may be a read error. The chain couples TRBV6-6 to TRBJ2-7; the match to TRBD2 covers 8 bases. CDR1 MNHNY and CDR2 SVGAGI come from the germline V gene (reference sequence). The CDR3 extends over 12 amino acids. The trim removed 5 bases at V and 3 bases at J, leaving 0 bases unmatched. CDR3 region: CASSLAGYEQYF. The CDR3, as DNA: TGTGCCAGCAGTCTAGCGGGCTACGAGCAGTACTTC.

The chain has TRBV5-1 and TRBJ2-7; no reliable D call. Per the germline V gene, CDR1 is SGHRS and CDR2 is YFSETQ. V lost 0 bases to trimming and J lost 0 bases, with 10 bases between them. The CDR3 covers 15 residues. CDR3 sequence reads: CASSLDPPNSYEQYF. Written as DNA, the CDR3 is TGCGCCAGCAGCTTGGACCCGCCCAACTCCTACGAGCAGTACTTC.

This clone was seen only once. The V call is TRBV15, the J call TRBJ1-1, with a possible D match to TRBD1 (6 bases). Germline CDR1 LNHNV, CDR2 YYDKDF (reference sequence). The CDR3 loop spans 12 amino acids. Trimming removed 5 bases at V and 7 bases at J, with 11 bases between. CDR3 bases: TGTGCCACCAGCGTAACAGGGATTGAAGCTTTCTTT. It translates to CATSVTGIEAFF.

The CDR3 nucleotides read TGTGCCAGCTCACCACCGAAGGTAGCGCTCTTTGGTGAGCAGTTCTTC. It yields the protein CASSPPKVALFGEQFF. The chain joins TRBV18 to TRBJ2-1; D is perhaps TRBD2 (5 bases). CDR3 size: 16 residues. Germline V gives CDR1 KGHSH, CDR2 LQKENI. The V end lost 0 bases, the J end lost 9 bases, and 18 bases lay between the germline ends.

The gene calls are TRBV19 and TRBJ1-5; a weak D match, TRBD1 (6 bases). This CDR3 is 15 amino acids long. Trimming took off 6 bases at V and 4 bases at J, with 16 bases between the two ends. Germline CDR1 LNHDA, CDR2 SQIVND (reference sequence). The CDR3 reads CASRPAGAGNQPQHF. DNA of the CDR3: TGTGCCAGTAGGCCCGCAGGGGCGGGAAATCAGCCCCAGCATTTT.

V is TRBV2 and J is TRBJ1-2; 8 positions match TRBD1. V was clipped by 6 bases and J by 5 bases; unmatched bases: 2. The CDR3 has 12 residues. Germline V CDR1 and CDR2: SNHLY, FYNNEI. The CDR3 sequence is CASRDREYGYTF. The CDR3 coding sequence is TGTGCCAGCAGGGACAGGGAATATGGCTACACCTTC.

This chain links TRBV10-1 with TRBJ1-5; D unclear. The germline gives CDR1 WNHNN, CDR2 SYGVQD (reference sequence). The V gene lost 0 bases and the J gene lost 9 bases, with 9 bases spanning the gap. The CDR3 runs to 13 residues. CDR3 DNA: TGCGCCAGCAGTGAGTCGACTCTGGGGCCCCAGCATTTT. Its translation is CASSESTLGPQHF.